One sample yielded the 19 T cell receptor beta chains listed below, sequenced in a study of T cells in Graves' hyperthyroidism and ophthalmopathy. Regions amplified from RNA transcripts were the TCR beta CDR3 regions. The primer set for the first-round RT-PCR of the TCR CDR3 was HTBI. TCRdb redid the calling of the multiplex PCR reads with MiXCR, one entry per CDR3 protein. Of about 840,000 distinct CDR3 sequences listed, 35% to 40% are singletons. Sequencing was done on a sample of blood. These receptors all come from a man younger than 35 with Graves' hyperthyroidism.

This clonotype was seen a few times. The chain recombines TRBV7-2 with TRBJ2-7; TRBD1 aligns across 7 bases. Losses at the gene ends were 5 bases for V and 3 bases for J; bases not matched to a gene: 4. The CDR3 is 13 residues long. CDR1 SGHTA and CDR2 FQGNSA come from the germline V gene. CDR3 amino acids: CASSGQVGYEQYF. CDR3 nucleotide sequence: TGTGCCAGCAGCGGACAGGTGGGCTACGAGCAGTACTTC.

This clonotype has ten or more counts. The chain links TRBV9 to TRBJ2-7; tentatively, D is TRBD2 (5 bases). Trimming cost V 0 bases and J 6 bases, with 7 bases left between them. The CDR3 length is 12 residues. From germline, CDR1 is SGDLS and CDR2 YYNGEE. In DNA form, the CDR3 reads TGTGCCAGCAGCGTAGAGGCGGGCGAGCAGTACTTC. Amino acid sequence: CASSVEAGEQYF.

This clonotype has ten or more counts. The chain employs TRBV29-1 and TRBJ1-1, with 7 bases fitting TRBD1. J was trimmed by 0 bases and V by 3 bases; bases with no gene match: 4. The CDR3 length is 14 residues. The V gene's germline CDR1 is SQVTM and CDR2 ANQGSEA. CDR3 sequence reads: CSVEGTDMNTEAFF. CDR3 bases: TGCAGCGTTGAGGGGACAGATATGAACACTGAAGCTTTCTTT.

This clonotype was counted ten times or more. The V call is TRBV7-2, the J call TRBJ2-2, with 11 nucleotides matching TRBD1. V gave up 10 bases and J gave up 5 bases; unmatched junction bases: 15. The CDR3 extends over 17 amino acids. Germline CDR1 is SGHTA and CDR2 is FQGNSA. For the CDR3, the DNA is TGTGCCACCCCAGGTCCAAGGGACAGGGGGACGACCGGGGAGCTGTTTTTT. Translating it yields CATPGPRDRGTTGELFF.

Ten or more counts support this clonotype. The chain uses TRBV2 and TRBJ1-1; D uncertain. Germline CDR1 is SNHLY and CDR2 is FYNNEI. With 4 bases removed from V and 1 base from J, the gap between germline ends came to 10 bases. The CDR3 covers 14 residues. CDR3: CASSVSPENTEAFF. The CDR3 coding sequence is TGTGCCAGCAGTGTATCGCCGGAGAACACTGAAGCTTTCTTT.

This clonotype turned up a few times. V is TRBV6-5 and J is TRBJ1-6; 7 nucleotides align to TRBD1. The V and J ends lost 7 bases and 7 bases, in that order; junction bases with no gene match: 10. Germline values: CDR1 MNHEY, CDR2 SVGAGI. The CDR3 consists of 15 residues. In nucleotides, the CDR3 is TGTGCCAGCAACCAAAGACAGGGCCTCAATTCACCCCTCCACTTT. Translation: CASNQRQGLNSPLHF.

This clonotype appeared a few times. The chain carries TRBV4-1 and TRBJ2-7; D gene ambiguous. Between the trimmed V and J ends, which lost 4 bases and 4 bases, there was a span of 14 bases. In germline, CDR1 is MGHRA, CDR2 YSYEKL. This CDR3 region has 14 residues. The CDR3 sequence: CASSPSRMGYEQYF. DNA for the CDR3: TGCGCCAGCAGCCCGTCAAGGATGGGTTACGAGCAGTACTTC.

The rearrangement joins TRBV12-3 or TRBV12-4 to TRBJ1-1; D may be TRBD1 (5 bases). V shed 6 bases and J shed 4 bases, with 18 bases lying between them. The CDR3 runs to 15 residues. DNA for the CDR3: TGTGCCAGCAGCCAAGATCATCCAGGGAGCACTGAAGCTTTCTTT. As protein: CASSQDHPGSTEAFF.

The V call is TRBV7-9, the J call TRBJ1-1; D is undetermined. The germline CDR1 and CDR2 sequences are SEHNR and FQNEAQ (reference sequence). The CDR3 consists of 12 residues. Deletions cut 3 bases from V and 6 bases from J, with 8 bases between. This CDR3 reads CASSLEQPEAFF. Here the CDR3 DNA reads TGTGCCAGCAGCTTGGAACAGCCTGAAGCTTTCTTT.

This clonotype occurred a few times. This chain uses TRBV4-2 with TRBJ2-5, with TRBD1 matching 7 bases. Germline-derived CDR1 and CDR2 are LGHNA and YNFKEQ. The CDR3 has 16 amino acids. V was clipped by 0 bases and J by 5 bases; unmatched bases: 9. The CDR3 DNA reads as TGTGCCAGCAGCCAAGATCCCGAAGGGGGCGGTGAGACCCAGTACTTC. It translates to CASSQDPEGGGETQYF.

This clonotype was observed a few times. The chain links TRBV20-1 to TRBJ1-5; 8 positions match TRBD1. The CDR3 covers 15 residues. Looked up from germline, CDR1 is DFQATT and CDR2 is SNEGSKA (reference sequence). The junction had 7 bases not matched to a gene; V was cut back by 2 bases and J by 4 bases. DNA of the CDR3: TGCAGTGCTAGACAACAGGGGGGGGGAAATCAGCCCCAGCATTTT. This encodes CSARQQGGGNQPQHF.

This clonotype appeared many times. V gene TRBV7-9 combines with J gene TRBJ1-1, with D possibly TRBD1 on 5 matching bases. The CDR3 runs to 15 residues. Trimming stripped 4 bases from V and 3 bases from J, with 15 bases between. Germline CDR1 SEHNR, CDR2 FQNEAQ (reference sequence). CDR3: CASSSERGWHTEAFF. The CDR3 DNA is TGTGCCAGCAGCTCCGAAAGGGGATGGCACACTGAAGCTTTCTTT.

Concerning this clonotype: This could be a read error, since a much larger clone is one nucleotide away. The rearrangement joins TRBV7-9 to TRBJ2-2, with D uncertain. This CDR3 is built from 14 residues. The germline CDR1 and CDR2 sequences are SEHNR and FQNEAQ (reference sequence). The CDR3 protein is CVSNRQVDTGELFF. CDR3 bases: TGTGTCAGCAACCGGCAGGTTGACACCGGGGAGCTGTTTTTT.

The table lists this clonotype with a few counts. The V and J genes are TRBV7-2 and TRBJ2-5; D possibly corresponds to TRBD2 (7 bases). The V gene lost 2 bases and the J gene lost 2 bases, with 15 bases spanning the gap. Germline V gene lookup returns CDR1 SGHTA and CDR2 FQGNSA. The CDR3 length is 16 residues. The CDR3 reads CASSLRRGPKQETQYF. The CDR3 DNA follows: TGTGCCAGCAGCTTAAGGCGGGGGCCTAAACAAGAGACCCAGTACTTC.

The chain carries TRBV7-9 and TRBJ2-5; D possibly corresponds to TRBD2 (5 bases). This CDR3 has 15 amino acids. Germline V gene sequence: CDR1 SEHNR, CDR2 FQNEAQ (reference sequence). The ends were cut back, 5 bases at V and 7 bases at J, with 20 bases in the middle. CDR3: CASSLPGLNEGTQYF. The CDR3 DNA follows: TGTGCCAGCAGCCTCCCGGGCCTTAATGAGGGGACCCAGTACTTC. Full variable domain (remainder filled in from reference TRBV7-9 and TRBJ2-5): DTGVSQNPRHKITKRGQNVTFRCDPISEHNRLYWYRQTLGQGPEFLTYFQNEAQLEKSRLLSDRFSAERPKGSFSTLEIQRTEQGDSAMYLCASSLPGLNEGTQYFGPGTRLLVL.

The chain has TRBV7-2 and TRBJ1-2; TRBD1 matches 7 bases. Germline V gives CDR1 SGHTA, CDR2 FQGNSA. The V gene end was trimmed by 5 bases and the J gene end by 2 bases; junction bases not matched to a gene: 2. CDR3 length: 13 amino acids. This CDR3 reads CTSSADRNYGYTF. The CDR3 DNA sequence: TGTACCAGCAGCGCGGACAGGAACTATGGCTACACCTTC.

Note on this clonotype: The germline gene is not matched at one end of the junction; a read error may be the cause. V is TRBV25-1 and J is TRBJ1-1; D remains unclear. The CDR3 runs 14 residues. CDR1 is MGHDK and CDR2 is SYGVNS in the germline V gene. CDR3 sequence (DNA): TGTGCCGGCAGCGGGTCAAAGAGGAACACTGAAGCTTTCTTT. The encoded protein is CAGSGSKRNTEAFF.

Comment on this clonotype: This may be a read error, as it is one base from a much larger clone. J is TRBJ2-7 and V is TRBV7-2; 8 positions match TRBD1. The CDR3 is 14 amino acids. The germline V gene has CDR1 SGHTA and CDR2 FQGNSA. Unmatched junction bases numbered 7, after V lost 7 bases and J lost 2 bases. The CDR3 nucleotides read TGTGCCAGCAAACTGACAGGGGACCCCTACGAGCAGTACTTC. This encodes CASKLTGDPYEQYF.

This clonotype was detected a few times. For the CDR3, the DNA is TGTGCCAGCAGCTCCCCGTTGGGACAGGGGGACACTGAAGCTTTCTTT. Its protein product is CASSSPLGQGDTEAFF. V usage is TRBV13 and J usage is TRBJ1-1; 11 nucleotides line up with TRBD1. The germline V gene encodes CDR1 PRHDT and CDR2 FYEKMQ (reference sequence). The CDR3 has 16 residues. The V gene end was trimmed by 4 bases and the J gene end by 3 bases; junction bases not matched to a gene: 7.